These T cell receptor beta chains were read from a single sample in a study of pediatric ulcerative colitis. Here immunoSEQ multiplex PCR was the method, and the copy in TCRdb shows in-frame clones only, minus some. The table has more than 35,000 clones, approximately 73% seen once. What was sequenced was gut tissue. Receptors originate from a boy between 10 and 17 years old with moderate ulcerative colitis. Both conserved end residues are part of each CDR3. D genes are given only for firm matches. Clone size is stated in some rows and not others, as once, few, many or a class when expanded.

J | V | size | D | DNA | CDR3
TRBJ2-1 | TRBV7-9 | - | - | TGTGCCAGCAGCTTATGGGTAGCCTACAATGAGCAGTTCTTC | CASSLWVAYNEQFF
TRBJ2-7 | TRBV9 | - | - | TGTGCCAGCAGCGTAGGGCAGGATCTTTCCTACGAGCAGTACTTC | CASSVGQDLSYEQYF
TRBJ2-3 | TRBV2 | - | - | TGTGCCGGAGATACGTCCTCCAGCACAGATACGCAGTATTTT | CAGDTSSSTDTQYF
TRBJ1-6 | TRBV6-6 | - | - | TGTGCCAGCAGTACCCCCCGGGACGGTTCACCCCTCCACTTT | CASSTPRDGSPLHF
TRBJ1-1 | TRBV18 | - | TRBD1 | TGTGCCAGCTCACCACCGGGGGGACAGTACTACACTGAAGCTTTCTTT | CASSPPGGQYYTEAFF
TRBJ1-5 | TRBV6-4 | - | TRBD1 | TGTGCCAGCAGTGCCCACCGACAGGGGTCAGGCCCCCAGCATTTT | CASSAHRQGSGPQHF
TRBJ1-1 | TRBV7-8 | few | TRBD1 | TGTGCCAGCAGCTCCGGGACAGATTACACTGAAGCTTTCTTT | CASSSGTDYTEAFF
TRBJ2-7 | TRBV6-5 | - | - | TGTGCCAGCACTAACTCGGGGCAGTCCTACGAGCAGTACTTC | CASTNSGQSYEQYF
TRBJ1-2 | TRBV19 | - | - | TGTGCCAGTAGTCCGTCCTGGACAGCTAACTATGGCTACACCTTC | CASSPSWTANYGYTF
TRBJ2-3 | TRBV19 | - | - | TGTGCCAGTAGTATTGTACAGGGAGCAGATACGCAGTATTTT | CASSIVQGADTQYF
TRBJ2-7 | TRBV15 | - | - | TGTGCCACCAGCAGAGACAGGGAAGTAGGCGAGCAGTACTTC | CATSRDREVGEQYF
TRBJ1-5 | TRBV4-1 | - | TRBD1 | TGCGCCAGCAGCCAAGAAGGACAGGGTGGTCAGCCCCAGCATTTT | CASSQEGQGGQPQHF
TRBJ2-2 | TRBV7-8 | - | - | TGTGCCAGCAGCGTCACGCGGTCATCCGGGGAGCTGTTTTTT | CASSVTRSSGELFF
TRBJ2-1 | TRBV7-3 | - | TRBD1 | TGTGCCAGCAGCCCCCGGACAGGGGGACATGAGCAGTTCTTC | CASSPRTGGHEQFF
TRBJ1-2 | TRBV5-4 | few | TRBD1 | TGTGCCAGCAGCACCCCGGCGACAGGGGGAGGGGGCTACACCTTC | CASSTPATGGGGYTF
TRBJ2-1 | TRBV7-2 | - | - | TGTGCCAGCAGGACTGCTGCCGGGACATCCTACAATGAGCAGTTCTTC | CASRTAAGTSYNEQFF
TRBJ1-1 | TRBV19 | - | TRBD1 | TGTGCCAGTAGCCAGACAGGGGGGAACACTGAAGCTTTCTTT | CASSQTGGNTEAFF
TRBJ1-6 | TRBV13 | - | - | TGTGCCAGCAGCTTAGGCCGGGGGGCGGACCGATCACCCCTCCACTTT | CASSLGRGADRSPLHF
TRBJ2-2 | TRBV10-3 | - | - | TGTGCCATCAGTGAGAACACCGGGGAGCTGTTTTTT | CAISENTGELFF
TRBJ2-3 | TRBV7-6 | once | - | TGTGCCAGCAGCTTAGGTCCAGGGACAGATACGCAGTATTTT | CASSLGPGTDTQYF
TRBJ1-1 | TRBV5-1 | - | - | TGCGCCAGCAGCTCCAAGGACCTGGAAGCTTTCTTT | CASSSKDLEAFF
TRBJ2-7 | TRBV6-1 | - | - | TGTGCCAGCAGGTGGGACTCTAGAACCTACGAGCAGTACTTC | CASRWDSRTYEQYF
TRBJ2-2 | TRBV11-3 | - | - | TGTGCCAGCCGGGCTTCCCCCACCGGGGAGCTGTTTTTT | CASRASPTGELFF
TRBJ1-2 | TRBV10-2 | few | - | TGCGCCAGCAGTTCCGAAGGCAATGACTATGGCTACACCTTC | CASSSEGNDYGYTF
TRBJ1-1 | TRBV5-1 | - | - | TGCGCCAGCAGCTCCCAGTCAGGGACGCTGTTGAACACTGAAGCTTTCTTT | CASSSQSGTLLNTEAFF
TRBJ1-2 | TRBV6-4 | - | - | TGTGCCAGCAGTCGCCGGCAGGGCAACTATGGCTACACCTTC | CASSRRQGNYGYTF
TRBJ2-1 | TRBV29-1 | - | - | TGCAGCGTGTCCCTATCGGGGGGCGGGGACAATGAGCAGTTCTTC | CSVSLSGGGDNEQFF
TRBJ1-1 | TRBV30 | few | - | TGTGCCTGGAGTACATGGGACACAACTGAAGCTTTCTTT | CAWSTWDTTEAFF
TRBJ2-7 | TRBV4-3 | - | - | TGCGCCAGCAGCCAAGGGGGCGAGGGGCCCTACGAGCAGTACTTC | CASSQGGEGPYEQYF
TRBJ2-1 | TRBV7-2 | - | TRBD2 | TGTGCCAGCAGCCCATGGACTAGCGAAAATGAGCAGTTCTTC | CASSPWTSENEQFF
TRBJ2-7 | TRBV5-1 | few | - | TGCGCCAGCAGCTTGGGTGGGGGGGCTACCTACGAGCAGTACTTC | CASSLGGGATYEQYF
TRBJ2-3 | TRBV30 | - | TRBD2 | TGTGCCTGGCGACTAGCGGGGTACACAGATACGCAGTATTTT | CAWRLAGYTDTQYF
TRBJ2-7 | TRBV2 | - | TRBD1 | TGTGCCAGCCTACGGGACAGGCTCTACGAGCAGTACTTC | CASLRDRLYEQYF
TRBJ1-1 | TRBV6-5 | - | - | TGTGCCAGCAGCCACTACCGGGTCCTGAACACTGAAGCTTTCTTT | CASSHYRVLNTEAFF
TRBJ2-5 | TRBV7-9 | - | - | TGTGCCAGCAGCTCCCCGGAGACCCAGTACTTC | CASSSPETQYF
TRBJ2-7 | TRBV11-2 | - | - | TGTGCCAGCAGCTTAGATCAGACGGGAAACTACGAGCAGTACTTC | CASSLDQTGNYEQYF
TRBJ1-2 | TRBV5-1 | - | - | TGCGCCAGCAGCTTGGTTTCCAGGCAGGTGGGGTATGGCTACACCTTC | CASSLVSRQVGYGYTF
TRBJ2-5 | TRBV2 | few | - | TGTGCCAGCAGTAACCCTGCAGGGCGGGCCGAGACCCAGTACTTC | CASSNPAGRAETQYF
TRBJ2-1 | TRBV18 | - | TRBD2 | TGTGCCAGCTCTTCCGGACTAGCGGGAGCGCCCCCTTACAATGAGCAGTTCTTC | CASSSGLAGAPPYNEQFF
TRBJ2-7 | TRBV11-3 | - | - | TGTGCCAGCAGCTTATTTGGTGGTGGAATCTACGAGCAGTACTTC | CASSLFGGGIYEQYF
TRBJ2-5 | TRBV28 | - | TRBD1 | TGTGCCAGCAGTTTCCATGGGACAGAGGGCTGGGAGACCCAGTACTTC | CASSFHGTEGWETQYF
TRBJ2-5 | TRBV9 | - | - | TGTGCCAGCAGCGCGACAGGACAAGAGACCCAGTACTTC | CASSATGQETQYF
TRBJ2-3 | TRBV7-6 | - | - | TGTGCCAGCAGCAGTCTAGGGACAGATACGCAGTATTTT | CASSSLGTDTQYF
TRBJ1-1 | TRBV28 | - | TRBD1 | TGTGCCAGCAGGAGACAGGGGGGGACTGAAGCTTTCTTT | CASRRQGGTEAFF